These 28 T cell receptor beta chains were all obtained from the same sample, sequenced in a study of T-cell reconstitution after alpha-beta-depleted transplantation in children. Unique molecular identifiers were built into the TCRbeta library. TCRdb passed the PCR reads through MiXCR, listing each CDR3 protein once. The sample contains 200,000 or so distinct CDR3 sequences, 6.3% of which appear only once. This specimen was PBMCs, taken before TCRalphabeta/CD19-depleted stem cell transplant. All receptors come from a girl under three years old with combined immunodeficiency, due to receive a stem cell transplant.

This clonotype has ten or more counts. V usage is TRBV6-2 or TRBV6-3 and J usage is TRBJ2-7, with 7 bases fitting TRBD2. The CDR3 runs 14 residues. CDR1 and CDR2 (germline): MNHEY, SVGEGT. V was clipped by 5 bases and J by 5 bases; unmatched bases: 9. CDR3 region: CASSPRRESDEQYF. DNA for the CDR3: TGTGCCAGCAGTCCCCGGCGGGAGTCAGACGAGCAGTACTTC.

This clonotype was recorded many times. J is TRBJ2-3 and V is TRBV5-1; no clear D. V was pared by 4 bases and J by 0 bases, with 12 bases between. The CDR3 has 15 residues. Germline lookup yields CDR1 SGHRS and CDR2 YFSETQ. DNA of the CDR3: TGCGCCAGCAGCCCGAAGGTCAGCAGCACAGATACGCAGTATTTT. It is translated as CASSPKVSSTDTQYF.

This clonotype was observed many times. This chain joins TRBV15 and TRBJ2-1; 7 bases agree with TRBD2. Per the germline V gene, CDR1 is LNHNV and CDR2 is YYDKDF (reference sequence). This CDR3 comprises 17 residues. Trimming removed 2 bases from V and 2 bases from J; junction bases left unmatched: 9. The CDR3 coding sequence is TGTGCCACCAGCAGACCCTTTAGCGGGCCGACCTACAATGAGCAGTTCTTC. It codes for CATSRPFSGPTYNEQFF.

Ten or more counts support this clonotype. The CDR3 sequence: CATSDSDSTEAFF. For the CDR3, the DNA is TGTGCCACCAGTGATTCCGACAGTACTGAAGCTTTCTTT. This chain uses TRBV24-1 with TRBJ1-1; tentative D call: TRBD1 (5 bases). V shed 2 bases and J shed 5 bases, with 8 bases lying between them. CDR3 length equals 13 residues. Per germline, CDR1 KGHDR and CDR2 SFDVKD.

This clonotype was seen ten or more times. V usage is TRBV4-3 and J usage is TRBJ1-4; D uncertain. This CDR3 is 15 amino acids long. The V and J ends lost 4 bases and 5 bases respectively, with 14 bases between them. CDR1 LGHNA and CDR2 YSLEER come from the germline V gene. DNA of the CDR3: TGCGCCAGCAGCCGGCAGGTCCAGAAGAATGAAAAACTGTTTTTT. As protein: CASSRQVQKNEKLFF.

This clonotype was seen ten or more times. This chain connects TRBV7-2 to TRBJ2-7; D uncertain. The V end lost 5 bases, the J end lost 0 bases, and 20 bases lay between the germline ends. The CDR3 loop spans 17 amino acids. Germline V gene sequence: CDR1 SGHTA, CDR2 FQGNSA. The CDR3, as DNA: TGTGCCAGCAGCCTCCCTGTGCACACCAGTAGCTCCTACGAGCAGTACTTC. It translates to CASSLPVHTSSSYEQYF.

This clonotype was seen a handful of times. The gene calls are TRBV20-1 and TRBJ2-7; TRBD1 matches 9 bases. Germline CDR1 is DFQATT and CDR2 is SNEGSKA (reference sequence). This CDR3 is 15 amino acids long. Trimming at V came to 0 bases and at J to 2 bases, leaving 5 bases not matched to a gene. Here the CDR3 DNA reads TGCAGTGCTAGAGACGGCCGGGACAGGGCCTACGAGCAGTACTTC. Residues: CSARDGRDRAYEQYF.

The CDR3 nucleotides are TGTGCCAGCAGCCTCAGCCGGGACAGGGGGTACACCGGGGAGCTGTTTTTT. It encodes CASSLSRDRGYTGELFF. This chain joins TRBV7-3 and TRBJ2-2, with TRBD1 matching over 11 bases. CDR1 and CDR2 (germline): SGHTA, FQGTGA. The CDR3 contains 17 residues. The trim removed 5 bases at V and 3 bases at J, leaving 8 bases unmatched.

This clonotype was observed at least ten times. At one end, the junction sequence differs from germline, possibly due to a read error. The rearrangement uses TRBV11-1 and TRBJ1-5; 10 nucleotides line up with TRBD1. CDR3 length: 21 amino acids. The germline CDR1 and CDR2 sequences are SGHAT and FQDESV (reference sequence). CDR3 region: CASSLAPTMGQGKYSNQPQHF. The CDR3 bases are TGTGCCAGTAGCTTAGCGCCGACGATGGGACAGGGGAAATATAGCAATCAGCCCCAGCATTTT.

This clonotype was observed many times. The chain is built from TRBV9 and TRBJ2-7, with D possibly TRBD1 on 5 matching bases. Deletions cut 0 bases from V and 6 bases from J, with 13 bases between. The CDR3 covers 14 residues. In germline, CDR1 is SGDLS, CDR2 YYNGEE. CDR3 protein: CASSVGGAAGEQYF. CDR3 coding DNA: TGTGCCAGCAGCGTAGGTGGGGCCGCCGGCGAGCAGTACTTC.

This clonotype was recorded many times. The chain employs TRBV28 and TRBJ2-7; D not resolved. Germline V CDR1 and CDR2: MDHEN, SYDVKM. CDR3 length: 15 residues. The V gene lost 3 bases and the J gene lost 0 bases, with 12 bases spanning the gap. CDR3 sequence (DNA): TGTGCCAGCAGTTTTAGGGCCCACACCTCCTACGAGCAGTACTTC. This codes for CASSFRAHTSYEQYF.

This clonotype came up many times. DNA of the CDR3: TGTGCCAGCAGTTTATCGAATACCTATGGCTACACCTTC. This encodes CASSLSNTYGYTF. This chain uses TRBV12-3 or TRBV12-4 with TRBJ1-2, with D hard to call. This CDR3 has 13 residues. V lost 2 bases to trimming and J lost 4 bases, with 8 bases between them.

The chain is built from TRBV11-2 and TRBJ2-7; 9 nucleotides match TRBD2. Trimming cost V 5 bases and J 5 bases; bases outside gene matches: 7. The length of the CDR3 is 14 residues. The germline CDR1 and CDR2 sequences are SGHAT and FQNNGV. The CDR3 loop is CASSPGLASDEQYF. CDR3 nucleotide sequence: TGTGCCAGCAGCCCTGGACTAGCGAGCGACGAGCAGTACTTC.

This clonotype has a count of ten or more. The chain carries TRBV20-1 and TRBJ2-7; D uncertain. Trimming pared 2 bases from V and 1 base from J, leaving 3 bases between. The V gene's germline CDR1 is DFQATT and CDR2 SNEGSKA (reference sequence). The CDR3 totals 11 residues. In nucleotides, the CDR3 is TGCAGTGCTAGAACTTCCTACGAGCAGTACTTC. It encodes CSARTSYEQYF.

This clonotype has just a few counts. The chain is built from TRBV7-9 and TRBJ1-2; perhaps TRBD1 as D (6 bases). From germline, CDR1 is SEHNR and CDR2 FQNEAQ (reference sequence). The CDR3 covers 16 residues. Trimming cost V 5 bases and J 0 bases, with 16 bases left between them. The CDR3 DNA follows: TGTGCCAGCAGCCAACGGACAGCTCATCCTAACTATGGCTACACCTTC. As protein: CASSQRTAHPNYGYTF.

This clonotype has at least ten counts. The chain has TRBV5-1 and TRBJ2-3; 10 bases line up with TRBD2. This CDR3 region has 16 residues. With V trimmed by 4 bases and J by 0 bases, 5 bases remained unmatched. CDR1 and CDR2 (germline): SGHRS, YFSETQ. Here the CDR3 DNA reads TGCGCCAGCAGCCGAGGACTAGCGGAGAGCACAGATACGCAGTATTTT. It yields the protein CASSRGLAESTDTQYF. Variable domain in full (rest from reference TRBV5-1 and TRBJ2-3): KAGVTQTPRYLIKTRGQQVTLSCSPISGHRSVSWYQQTPGQGLQFLFEYFSETQRNKGNFPGRFSGRQFSNSRSEMNVSTLELGDSALYLCASSRGLAESTDTQYFGPGTRLTVL.

The sample holds many counts of this clonotype. The chain carries TRBV3-1 and TRBJ2-5, with 9 bases lining up with TRBD1. V lost 1 base and J lost 2; bases outside the gene matches: 2. Germline loops: CDR1 LGHDT, CDR2 YNNKEL (reference sequence). This CDR3 spans 15 amino acids. CDR3 bases: TGTGCCAGCAGCCAAGGCGACAGGGGGCAAGAGACCCAGTACTTC. Translating gives CASSQGDRGQETQYF.

This clonotype was recorded many times. The chain links TRBV12-3 or TRBV12-4 to TRBJ2-3; 12 bases map to TRBD2. The CDR3 runs to 19 residues. Trimming removed 6 bases from V and 2 bases from J; junction bases left unmatched: 15. DNA for the CDR3: TGTGCCAGCAGCCCCTTTCTGAGACTAGCGGGGGTCCCCACAGATACGCAGTATTTT. Its translation is CASSPFLRLAGVPTDTQYF.

This clonotype was seen repeatedly, ten times or more. Here the CDR3 reads CSARDPSGIAETKETQYF. The CDR3 bases are TGCAGTGCTAGAGATCCCAGCGGGATAGCGGAAACAAAAGAGACCCAGTACTTC. The chain joins TRBV20-1 to TRBJ2-5, with 7 bases aligning to TRBD2. After removal of 0 bases from V and 3 bases from J, the junction contained 16 bases not matched to a gene. The CDR3 covers 18 residues. Germline values: CDR1 DFQATT, CDR2 SNEGSKA (reference sequence).

This clonotype was detected only once. This may stem from a read error, because a much larger clone lies one nucleotide away. The chain recombines TRBV3-1 with TRBJ2-1; D uncertain. The CDR3 length is 14 residues. Germline V gives CDR1 LGHDT, CDR2 YNNKEL (reference sequence). The CDR3 DNA sequence: TGTTCCAGCAGCCGAGAGACGGACGGCTATGAGCAGTTCTTC. This gives the protein CSSSRETDGYEQFF.

This clonotype was found many times. CDR3 coding DNA: TGTGCCAGCAGCCACGAGAGGGAATGGCGGGAGGGCGATGAGCAGTTCTTC. This codes for CASSHEREWREGDEQFF. The rearrangement links TRBV14 to TRBJ2-1; 9 bases agree with TRBD2. CDR1 and CDR2 from the germline V gene are SGHDN and FVKESK. The V gene end was trimmed by 3 bases and the J gene end by 8 bases; junction bases not matched to a gene: 14. The CDR3 sequence is 17 residues long.

Worth noting for this clonotype: This may arise from a read error, as a much more abundant clone is one base away. In this CDR3 the conserved last residue, phenylalanine or tryptophan, is missing, so a read error is likely. The chain is built from TRBV7-9 and TRBJ2-7; 8 bases agree with TRBD1. V dropped 3 bases and J dropped 2; count of bases not matched to a gene: 6. The length of the CDR3 is 15 residues. Germline V gene data show CDR1 as SEHNR and CDR2 as FQNEAQ (reference sequence). CDR3 nucleotides: TGTGCCAGCAGCTTGGGGACAGGAACTGCCTACGAGCAGTACTAC. Residues: CASSLGTGTAYEQYY.

There are many counts of this clonotype. V usage is TRBV28 and J usage is TRBJ2-1; D gene ambiguous. The length of the CDR3 is 14 residues. Germline values: CDR1 MDHEN, CDR2 SYDVKM. V gave up 7 bases and J gave up 5 bases, with 15 bases separating them. Written as DNA, the CDR3 is TGTGCCAGCACTAGGCCCCCGACGAACAATGAGCAGTTCTTC. It encodes CASTRPPTNNEQFF.

This clonotype was picked up many times. This chain joins TRBV29-1 and TRBJ2-7; tentatively, D is TRBD1 (5 bases). V shed 7 bases and J shed 3 bases, with 10 bases lying between them. Germline V gene lookup returns CDR1 SQVTM and CDR2 ANQGSEA. The CDR3 has 11 amino acids. The CDR3: CSAETDYEQYF. CDR3 nucleotide sequence: TGCAGCGCAGAGACAGACTACGAGCAGTACTTC.

This clonotype has at least ten counts. J is TRBJ1-2 and V is TRBV5-1; TRBD1 agrees at 7 bases. Unmatched junction bases numbered 6, after V lost 4 bases and J lost 3 bases. The CDR3 length is 14 residues. Germline CDR1 SGHRS, CDR2 YFSETQ. In nucleotides, the CDR3 is TGCGCCAGCAGCACCGGGGACAGCTACTATGGCTACACCTTC. Its translation is CASSTGDSYYGYTF. The entire variable domain, with the rest obtained from reference TRBV5-1 and TRBJ1-2, is as follows: KAGVTQTPRYLIKTRGQQVTLSCSPISGHRSVSWYQQTPGQGLQFLFEYFSETQRNKGNFPGRFSGRQFSNSRSEMNVSTLELGDSALYLCASSTGDSYYGYTFGSGTRLTVV.

This clonotype was counted many times. The V and J genes are TRBV27 and TRBJ2-6; D perhaps matches TRBD1 (6 bases). This CDR3 is built from 17 residues. Trimming took off 5 bases at V and 0 bases at J, with 14 bases between the two ends. Germline-derived CDR1 and CDR2 are MNHEY and SMNVEV (reference sequence). CDR3 region: CASSPYRTDSGANVLTF. The CDR3 DNA is TGTGCCAGCAGTCCCTACCGGACAGACTCTGGGGCCAACGTCCTGACTTTC.

V usage is TRBV7-2 and J usage is TRBJ2-7; possibly TRBD1 or TRBD2 for D (5 bases each). The CDR3 spans 13 residues. Germline loops: CDR1 SGHTA, CDR2 FQGNSA. The V end was cut by 5 bases, the J end by 9 bases, with 17 bases between. The CDR3 reads CASSKAGTARQYF. The CDR3 nucleotides read TGTGCCAGCAGCAAAGCCGGGACCGCAAGGCAGTACTTC.

This sequence joins TRBV6-2 or TRBV6-3 and TRBJ1-2; possibly TRBD1 for D (5 bases). The CDR3 sequence is 14 residues long. Germline V gene sequence: CDR1 MNHEY, CDR2 SVGEGT. V lost 2 bases to trimming and J lost 4 bases, with 11 bases between them. The CDR3 nucleotides read TGTGCCAGCAGTTACCGGCCAGGGCCCTATGGCTACACCTTC. It yields the protein CASSYRPGPYGYTF.